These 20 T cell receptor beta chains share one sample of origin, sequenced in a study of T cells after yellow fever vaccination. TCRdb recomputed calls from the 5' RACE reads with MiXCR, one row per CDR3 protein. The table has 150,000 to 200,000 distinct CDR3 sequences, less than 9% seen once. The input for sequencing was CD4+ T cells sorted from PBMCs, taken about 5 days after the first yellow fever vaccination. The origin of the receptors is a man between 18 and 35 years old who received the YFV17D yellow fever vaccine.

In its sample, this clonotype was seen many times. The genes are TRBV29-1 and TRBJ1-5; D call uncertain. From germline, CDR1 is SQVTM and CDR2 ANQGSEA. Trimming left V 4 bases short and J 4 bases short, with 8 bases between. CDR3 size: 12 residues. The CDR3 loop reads CSVGADNQPQHF. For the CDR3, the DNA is TGCAGCGTTGGGGCAGATAATCAGCCCCAGCATTTT.

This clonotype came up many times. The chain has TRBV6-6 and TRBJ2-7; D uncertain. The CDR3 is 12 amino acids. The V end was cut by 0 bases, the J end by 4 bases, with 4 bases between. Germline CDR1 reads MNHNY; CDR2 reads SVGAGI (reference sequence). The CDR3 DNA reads TGTGCCAGCAGTTACTCGAGGTACGAGCAGTACTTC. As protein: CASSYSRYEQYF.

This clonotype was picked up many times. The CDR3 loop is CASRRANQPQHF. The CDR3 region has the DNA TGTGCCAGCAGGAGGGCGAACCAGCCCCAGCATTTT. The chain is built from TRBV12-3 or TRBV12-4 and TRBJ1-5; no reliable D call. V dropped 6 bases and J dropped 7 bases, with 10 bases sitting between them. This CDR3 has 12 amino acids.

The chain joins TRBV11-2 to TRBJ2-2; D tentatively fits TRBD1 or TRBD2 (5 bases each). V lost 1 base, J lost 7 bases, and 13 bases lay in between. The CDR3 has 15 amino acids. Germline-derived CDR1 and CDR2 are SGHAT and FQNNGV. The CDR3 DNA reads TGTGCCAGCAGCTTAGTGGCGGGCCAGGGCGGGGAGCTGTTTTTT. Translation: CASSLVAGQGGELFF.

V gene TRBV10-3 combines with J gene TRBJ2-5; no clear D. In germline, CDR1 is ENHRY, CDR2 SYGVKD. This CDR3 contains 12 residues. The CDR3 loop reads CAAATQVEVQYF. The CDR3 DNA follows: TGTGCGGCCGCGACTCAGGTTGAGGTCCAGTACTTC.

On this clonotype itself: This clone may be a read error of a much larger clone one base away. In nucleotides, the CDR3 is TGCGCCGGCAGCTTGGACCCTAGCGGGGACCTCAATGAGCAGTTCTTC. Amino acids: CAGSLDPSGDLNEQFF. This sequence joins TRBV5-1 and TRBJ2-1, with TRBD2 identical over 9 bases. This CDR3 spans 16 amino acids. The germline V gene has CDR1 SGHRS and CDR2 YFSETQ.

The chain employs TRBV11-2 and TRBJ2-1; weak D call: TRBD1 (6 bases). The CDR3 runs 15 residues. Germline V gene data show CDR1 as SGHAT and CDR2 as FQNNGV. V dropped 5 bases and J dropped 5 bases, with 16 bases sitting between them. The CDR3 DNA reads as TGTGCCAGCAGCCCTCAGACAGGTTCTCACAATGAGCAGTTCTTC. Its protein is CASSPQTGSHNEQFF.

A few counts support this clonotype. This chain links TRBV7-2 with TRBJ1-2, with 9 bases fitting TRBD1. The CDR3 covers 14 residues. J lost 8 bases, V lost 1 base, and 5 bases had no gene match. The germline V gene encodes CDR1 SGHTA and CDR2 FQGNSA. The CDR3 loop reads CASSLGRTGEGYTF. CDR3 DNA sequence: TGTGCCAGCAGCTTAGGAAGGACAGGGGAAGGCTACACCTTC.

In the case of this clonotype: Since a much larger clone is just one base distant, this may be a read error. CDR3 sequence (DNA): TGTGCCAGCAGCCAAGCGACATGGACCTACGAGCAGTACTTC. Its translation: CASSQATWTYEQYF. This rearrangement joins TRBV4-2 to TRBJ2-7, with D unresolved. Germline V lookup: CDR1 LGHNA, CDR2 YNFKEQ. Trimming cost V 1 base and J 2 bases, with 9 bases left between them. There are 14 residues in the CDR3.

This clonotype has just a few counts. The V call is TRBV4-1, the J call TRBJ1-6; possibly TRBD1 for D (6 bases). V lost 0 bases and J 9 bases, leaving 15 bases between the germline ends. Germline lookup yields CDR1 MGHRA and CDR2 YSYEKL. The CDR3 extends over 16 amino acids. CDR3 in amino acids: CASSQDTGARGSPLHF. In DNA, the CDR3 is TGCGCCAGCAGCCAAGATACGGGGGCAAGGGGTTCACCCCTCCACTTT.

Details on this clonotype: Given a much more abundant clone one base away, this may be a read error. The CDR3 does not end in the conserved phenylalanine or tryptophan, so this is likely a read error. The CDR3 loop reads CASSLGQMSDTQYS. DNA for the CDR3: TGCGCCAGCAGCTTGGGACAGATGTCGGATACGCAGTATTCT. V is TRBV5-1 and J is TRBJ2-3; TRBD1 might be the D (5 bases). The germline V gene encodes CDR1 SGHRS and CDR2 YFSETQ. The CDR3 sequence is 14 residues long. V lost 0 bases and J 6 bases, leaving 11 bases between the germline ends.

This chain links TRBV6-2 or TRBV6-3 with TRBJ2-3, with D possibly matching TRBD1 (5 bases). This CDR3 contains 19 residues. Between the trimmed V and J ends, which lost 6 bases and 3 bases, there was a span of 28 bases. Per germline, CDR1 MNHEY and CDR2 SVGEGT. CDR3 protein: CASSSLYGDDSVRTDTQYF. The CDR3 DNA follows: TGTGCCAGCAGCTCCTTATATGGAGACGACAGCGTTCGAACAGATACGCAGTATTTT.

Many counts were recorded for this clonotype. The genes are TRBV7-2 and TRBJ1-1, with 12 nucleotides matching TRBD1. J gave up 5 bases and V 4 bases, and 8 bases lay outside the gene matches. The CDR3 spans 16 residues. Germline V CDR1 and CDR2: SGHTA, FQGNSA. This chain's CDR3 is CASSWGQGAGGTEAFF. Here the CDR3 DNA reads TGTGCCAGCAGCTGGGGACAGGGGGCGGGAGGAACTGAAGCTTTCTTT.

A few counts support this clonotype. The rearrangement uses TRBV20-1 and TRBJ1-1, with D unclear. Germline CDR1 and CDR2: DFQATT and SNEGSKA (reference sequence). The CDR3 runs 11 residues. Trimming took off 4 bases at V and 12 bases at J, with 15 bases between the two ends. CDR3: CSAILHPAPFF. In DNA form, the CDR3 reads TGCAGTGCTATACTACACCCGGCCCCTTTCTTT.

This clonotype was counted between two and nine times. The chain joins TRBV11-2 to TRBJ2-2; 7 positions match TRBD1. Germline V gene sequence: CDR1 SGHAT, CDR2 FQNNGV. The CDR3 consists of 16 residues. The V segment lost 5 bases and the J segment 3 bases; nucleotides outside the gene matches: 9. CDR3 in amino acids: CASSTRMTGYTGELFF. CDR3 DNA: TGTGCCAGCAGCACACGAATGACAGGGTACACCGGGGAGCTGTTTTTT. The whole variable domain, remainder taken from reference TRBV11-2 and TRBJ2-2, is EAGVAQSPRYKIIEKRQSVAFWCNPISGHATLYWYQQILGQGPKLLIQFQNNGVVDDSQLPKDRFSAERLKGVDSTLKIQPAKLEDSAVYLCASSTRMTGYTGELFFGEGSRLTVL.

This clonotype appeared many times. As DNA, the CDR3 is TGTGCCAGCAGCTCCTCACTAGCTCGCACAGATACGCAGTATTTT. It translates to CASSSSLARTDTQYF. This rearrangement joins TRBV7-2 to TRBJ2-3; D is perhaps TRBD2 (6 bases). The germline gives CDR1 SGHTA, CDR2 FQGNSA. The CDR3 loop spans 15 amino acids. Trimming shortened V by 4 bases and J by 1 base, and 12 bases separated the two germline ends.

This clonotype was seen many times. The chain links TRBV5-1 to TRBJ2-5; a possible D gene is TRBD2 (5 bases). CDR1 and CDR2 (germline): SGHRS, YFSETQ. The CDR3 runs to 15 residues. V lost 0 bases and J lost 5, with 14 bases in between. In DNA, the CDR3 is TGCGCCAGCAGCTTGGCTAGCAGGAATGAGGAGACCCAGTACTTC. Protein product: CASSLASRNEETQYF. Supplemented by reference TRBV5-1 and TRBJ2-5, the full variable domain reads KAGVTQTPRYLIKTRGQQVTLSCSPISGHRSVSWYQQTPGQGLQFLFEYFSETQRNKGNFPGRFSGRQFSNSRSEMNVSTLELGDSALYLCASSLASRNEETQYFGPGTRLLVL.

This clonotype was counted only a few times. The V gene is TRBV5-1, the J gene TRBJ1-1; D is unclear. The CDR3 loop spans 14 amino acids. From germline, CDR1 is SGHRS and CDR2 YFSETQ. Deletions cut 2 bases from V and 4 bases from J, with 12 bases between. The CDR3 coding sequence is TGCGCCAGCAGCTTTAACGGGGAGAGCACTGAAGCTTTCTTT. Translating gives CASSFNGESTEAFF.

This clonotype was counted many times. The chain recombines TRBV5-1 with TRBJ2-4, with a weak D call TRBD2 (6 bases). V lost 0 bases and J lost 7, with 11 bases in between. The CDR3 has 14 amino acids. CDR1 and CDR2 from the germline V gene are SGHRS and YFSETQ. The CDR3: CASSLAGEANIQYF. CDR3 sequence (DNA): TGCGCCAGCAGCTTGGCGGGGGAGGCCAACATTCAGTACTTC.

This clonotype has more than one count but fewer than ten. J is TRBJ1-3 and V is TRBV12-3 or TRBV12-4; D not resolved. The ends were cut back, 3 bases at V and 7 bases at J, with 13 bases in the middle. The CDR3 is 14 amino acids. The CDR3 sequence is CASSFSSVPNTIYF. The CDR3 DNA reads TGTGCCAGCAGTTTTTCCTCAGTGCCCAACACCATATATTTT.